The present T cell receptor (beta chain) was sequenced within a study of glioma-infiltrating T cells. CDR1 is SGHTA, CDR2 FQGNSA, per germline. The CDR3 consists of 15 residues. Trimming took 5 bases from V and 1 from J; bases not matched to a gene: 4. Amplification of TCR alpha and beta CDR3 regions from RNA used iRepertoire nested multiplex PCR. Tissue mRNA or PBMC total RNA, roughly 85-450 ng, went into one-step reverse transcription and amplification. TCRdb re-derived calls from the multiplex PCR reads in MiXCR, one entry per CDR3 protein. This sample carries under 200,000 distinct CDR3 sequences, over 25% of them seen once, and the ten largest clones take 20%. The sample holds many counts of this clonotype. Its antigen is unidentified. Study findings and constraints: Gliomas, especially low-grade, showed above-expected tissue-blood divergence; non-neoplastic patients showed below. Tissue and blood shared very few CDR3 sequences.

This TCR derives from a human donor with low-grade glioma or glioblastoma, undergoing nonglioma brain surgery, or in good health (not recorded which). Source material: glioma tissue, nonneoplastic brain tissue, or PBMCs (not recorded which). The chain employs TRBV7-2 and TRBJ2-4, with 8 bases that match TRBD1. The chain's CDR3 is CASSPRDRAKNIQYF. The CDR3 DNA is TGTGCCAGCAGCCCCCGGGACAGGGCCAAAAACATTCAGTACTTC.